The clone carrying this T cell receptor beta chain came up a few times. Both 60 Vbeta primers and 13 Jbeta primers went into the PCR. Sequencing was performed with immunoSEQ multiplex PCR; in TCRdb, only in-frame clones are kept and a portion is missing. Among nearly 200,000 clones listed, about 76% were seen once. The V end lost 4 bases, the J end lost 2 bases, and 13 bases lay between the germline ends. The V gene's germline CDR1 is SGDLS and CDR2 YYNGEE. The CDR3 consists of 15 residues. The data derive from a study of cytomegalovirus exposure and HLA in healthy donors. Donors likely had unrecorded immune exposures despite being nominally healthy when sampled.

This TCR came from a male donor in good health and CMV-seropositive. The V and J genes are TRBV9 and TRBJ1-5, with D uncertain. Sequenced material: PBMCs. The DNA for the CDR3 is TGTGCCAGCAGCCCCGACATGGCCGGCAATCAGCCCCAGCATTTT. Protein: CASSPDMAGNQPQHF.